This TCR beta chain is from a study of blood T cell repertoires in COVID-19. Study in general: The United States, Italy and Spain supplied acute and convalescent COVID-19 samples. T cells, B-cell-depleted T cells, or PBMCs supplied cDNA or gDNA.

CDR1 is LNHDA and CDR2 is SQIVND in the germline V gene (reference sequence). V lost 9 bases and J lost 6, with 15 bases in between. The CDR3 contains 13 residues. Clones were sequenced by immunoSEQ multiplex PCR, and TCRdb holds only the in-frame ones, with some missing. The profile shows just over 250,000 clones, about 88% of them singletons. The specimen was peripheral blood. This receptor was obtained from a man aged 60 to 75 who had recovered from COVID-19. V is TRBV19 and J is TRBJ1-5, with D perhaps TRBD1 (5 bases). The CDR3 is CASGHPSVQPQHF. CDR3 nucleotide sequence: TGTGCCAGCGGACATCCATCCGTTCAGCCCCAGCATTTT.